Listed here are 17 T cell receptor beta chains from one sample, sequenced in a study of neurological immune-mediated disorders. Time point: longitudinal time-point 2. Each CDR3 protein is one row after TCRdb ran MiXCR on the 5' RACE reads. The table includes about 66,000 distinct CDR3 sequences, nearly 10% detected once. The specimen sequenced was PBMCs. These receptors were collected from a man in his thirties or forties in good health.

The sample holds many counts of this clonotype. The chain is built from TRBV4-2 and TRBJ2-5; 7 nucleotides align to TRBD1. From germline, CDR1 is LGHNA and CDR2 YNFKEQ. The CDR3 spans 18 residues. With 3 bases clipped from V and 5 bases from J, the junction kept 18 bases outside the gene matches. CDR3 loop: CASSHRPNRDPRGETQYF. In DNA form, the CDR3 reads TGTGCCAGCAGCCATCGCCCCAACCGGGACCCCAGGGGGGAGACCCAGTACTTC.

This clonotype was picked up many times. The chain uses TRBV5-5 and TRBJ2-5, with D unresolved. V shed 3 bases and J shed 4 bases, with 13 bases lying between them. The germline V gene encodes CDR1 SGHKS and CDR2 YYEKEE (reference sequence). The CDR3 consists of 14 residues. In DNA, the CDR3 is TGTGCCAGCAGCTCAATGGGGTTGAGAGAGACCCAGTACTTC. Amino acid sequence: CASSSMGLRETQYF.

This clonotype has ten or more counts. The rearrangement joins TRBV27 to TRBJ1-2; D is unclear. V was shortened by 4 bases and J by 3 bases, with 9 bases between the two germline ends. CDR3 length: 13 residues. Germline V CDR1 and CDR2: MNHEY, SMNVEV (reference sequence). The CDR3 here is CASSSGWDYGYTF. The CDR3 coding sequence is TGTGCCAGCAGTTCTGGGTGGGACTATGGCTACACCTTC.

At least ten counts were recorded for this clonotype. The chain carries TRBV5-1 and TRBJ2-3; 11 nucleotides agree with TRBD2. V lost 0 bases to trimming and J lost 5 bases; unmatched junction nucleotides: 8. CDR1 and CDR2 (germline): SGHRS, YFSETQ. The CDR3 has 17 amino acids. The CDR3 sequence is CASSLDVAGGLEDTQYF. CDR3 DNA sequence: TGCGCCAGCAGCTTGGATGTAGCGGGAGGGCTTGAAGATACGCAGTATTTT.

This clonotype was observed at least ten times. This rearrangement joins TRBV6-6 to TRBJ2-3; tentative D call: TRBD2 (5 bases). CDR1 is MNHNY, CDR2 SVGAGI, per germline (reference sequence). The length of the CDR3 is 17 residues. V shed 4 bases and J shed 0 bases, with 17 bases lying between them. In nucleotides, the CDR3 is TGTGCCAGCAGTTTGGGCGTGCGGCGGACTAGCACAGATACGCAGTATTTT. Protein product: CASSLGVRRTSTDTQYF.

The chain couples TRBV5-1 to TRBJ2-2, with D unclear. The CDR3 totals 14 residues. V lost 0 bases and J lost 5, with 8 bases in between. Germline V gene data show CDR1 as SGHRS and CDR2 as YFSETQ. The CDR3 is CASSLVASTGELFF. CDR3 in DNA: TGCGCCAGCAGCTTGGTGGCAAGTACCGGGGAGCTGTTTTTT.

This clonotype was observed many times. This chain links TRBV20-1 with TRBJ2-5; 9 bases are a match to TRBD2. This CDR3 is 14 amino acids long. CDR1 and CDR2 (germline): DFQATT, SNEGSKA (reference sequence). V gave up 6 bases and J gave up 6 bases; unmatched junction bases: 11. Here the CDR3 reads CSATGAGGAKTQYF. CDR3 DNA sequence: TGCAGTGCCACGGGGGCGGGAGGGGCGAAGACCCAGTACTTC.

This clonotype was recorded at least ten times. This chain joins TRBV5-1 and TRBJ1-3; tentatively, D is TRBD1 (5 bases). This CDR3 region has 14 residues. Germline V CDR1 and CDR2: SGHRS, YFSETQ. With 4 bases removed from V and 0 bases from J, the gap between germline ends came to 8 bases. The DNA for the CDR3 is TGCGCCAGCAGCGGCGGGACCTCTGGAAACACCATATATTTT. Translating gives CASSGGTSGNTIYF.

In its sample, this clonotype was seen many times. DNA of the CDR3: TGTGCCAGCAGCGTACCCTCAGCGGGAGGGCTCAATGAGCAGTTCTTC. It yields the protein CASSVPSAGGLNEQFF. This sequence joins TRBV9 and TRBJ2-1, with 10 bases fitting TRBD2. The V gene end was trimmed by 1 base and the J gene end by 6 bases; junction bases not matched to a gene: 7. The CDR3 covers 16 residues. Per germline, CDR1 SGDLS and CDR2 YYNGEE.

This clonotype has a count of ten or more. This chain uses TRBV7-3 with TRBJ2-2; 11 bases fit TRBD2. V dropped 1 base and J dropped 3; count of bases not matched to a gene: 7. CDR1 and CDR2 (germline): SGHTA, FQGTGA. The CDR3 totals 18 residues. The CDR3 is CASSLKALAGGYTGELFF. CDR3 in DNA: TGTGCCAGCAGCTTAAAAGCTCTAGCGGGAGGTTACACCGGGGAGCTGTTTTTT. Full variable domain (outside the CDR3, taken from reference TRBV7-3 and TRBJ2-2): GAGVSQTPSNKVTEKGKYVELRCDPISGHTALYWYRQSLGQGPEFLIYFQGTGAADDSGLPNDRFFAVRPEGSVSTLKIQRTERGDSAVYLCASSLKALAGGYTGELFFGEGSRLTVL.

This clonotype came up many times. The chain has TRBV10-3 and TRBJ2-6; the D gene could be TRBD1 or TRBD2 (5 bases each). This CDR3 has 20 residues. Trimming removed 0 bases from V and 0 bases from J, with 18 bases in between. From germline, CDR1 is ENHRY and CDR2 SYGVKD. The DNA for the CDR3 is TGTGCCATCAGTGAGTCCCTACAACCGGGGCACGACTCTGGGGCCAACGTCCTGACTTTC. It translates to CAISESLQPGHDSGANVLTF.

This clonotype was detected ten times or more. The chain recombines TRBV11-2 with TRBJ2-1; D remains unclear. CDR3 length: 14 residues. In germline, CDR1 is SGHAT, CDR2 FQNNGV. V gave up 2 bases and J gave up 5 bases, with 10 bases separating them. The DNA for the CDR3 is TGTGCCAGCAGCTTAACAAATTCCCACAATGAGCAGTTCTTC. Amino acid sequence: CASSLTNSHNEQFF.

This clonotype was detected many times. V and J are TRBV20-1 and TRBJ2-5, with a possible D match to TRBD1 (5 bases). This CDR3 is 15 amino acids long. Germline V gene sequence: CDR1 DFQATT, CDR2 SNEGSKA (reference sequence). V lost 2 bases and J 2 bases, leaving 15 bases between the germline ends. Here the CDR3 reads CSARKLQGAQETQYF. The CDR3 bases are TGCAGTGCTAGAAAACTCCAGGGTGCTCAAGAGACCCAGTACTTC.

At least ten counts were recorded for this clonotype. This chain joins TRBV12-3 or TRBV12-4 and TRBJ1-6, with TRBD1 matching 8 bases. V shed 3 bases and J 7 bases; nucleotides not matched to a gene: 2. This CDR3 contains 14 residues. CDR3 in amino acids: CASSLPGGNSPLHF. Written as DNA, the CDR3 is TGTGCCAGCAGTTTGCCAGGGGGCAATTCACCCCTCCACTTT.

This clonotype was seen many times. The CDR3 sequence: CASSFALQLSGFQYEQYF. For the CDR3, the DNA is TGTGCCAGCAGTTTCGCCTTACAGTTGTCCGGGTTCCAATACGAGCAGTACTTC. The chain uses TRBV28 and TRBJ2-7; the D is unclear. This CDR3 comprises 18 residues. Deletions cut 3 bases from V and 4 bases from J, with 25 bases between. Germline V gene lookup returns CDR1 MDHEN and CDR2 SYDVKM.

This clonotype was seen repeatedly, ten times or more. The V call is TRBV11-2, the J call TRBJ2-2; a possible D gene is TRBD2 (7 bases). Looked up from germline, CDR1 is SGHAT and CDR2 is FQNNGV. The CDR3 is 16 residues long. V shed 5 bases and J shed 4 bases, with 17 bases lying between them. The CDR3 bases are TGTGCCAGCAGCGCCGGCGGGGGCAAGGTCACCGGGGAGCTGTTTTTT. Translating it yields CASSAGGGKVTGELFF.

In this sample, this clonotype turned up many times. The J gene is TRBJ2-2, the V gene TRBV4-2; perhaps TRBD2 as D (7 bases). CDR1 and CDR2 from the germline V gene are LGHNA and YNFKEQ. The V end was cut by 1 base, the J end by 5 bases, with 11 bases between. This CDR3 has 15 amino acids. The CDR3 loop is CASSQVGGGTGELFF. The CDR3 DNA sequence: TGTGCCAGCAGCCAAGTAGGGGGAGGGACCGGGGAGCTGTTTTTT.